A selection of T cell receptor beta chains follows, all from one sample in a study of blood T cell repertoires in COVID-19. Some clones are missing from TCRdb's copy, which holds only in-frame ones; the method was immunoSEQ multiplex PCR. The sample records 120,000 to 150,000 clones, around 81% being singletons. The sequenced sample consisted of peripheral blood. The receptors stem from a human donor with acute or convalescent COVID-19. The donor label of this sample is uncertain. Both conserved end residues are part of each CDR3. D genes are given only for firm matches. Clone sizes are given selectively: once, few, many, or a class where the clone is expanded.

d_call j_call v_call clone_size cdr3_aa cdr3_nt
. TRBJ2-1 TRBV19 . CASSNDGLTYNEQFF TGTGCCAGTAGTAACGACGGGTTAACCTACAATGAGCAGTTCTTC
. TRBJ1-2 TRBV3-1/TRBV3-2 . CASSQDLGARGYTF TGTGCCAGCAGCCAAGATCTAGGGGCTCGCGGCTACACCTTC
TRBD1 TRBJ2-5 TRBV5-6 . CASSPVGTGKETQYF TGTGCCAGCAGCCCCGTGGGGACAGGGAAAGAGACCCAGTACTTC
. TRBJ1-1 TRBV7-9 . CASKFGDTEAFF TGTGCCAGCAAGTTCGGGGATACTGAAGCTTTCTTT
TRBD2 TRBJ2-3 TRBV3-1/TRBV3-2 . CASSPGLAGDTDTQYF TGTGCCAGCAGCCCCGGACTAGCGGGGGACACAGATACGCAGTATTTT
TRBD2 TRBJ2-2 TRBV20-1 once CSASLAGGSGELFF TGCAGTGCTAGTCTGGCGGGGGGGTCCGGGGAGCTGTTTTTT
TRBD2 TRBJ2-1 TRBV9 . CASSVVGGRLNNEQFF TGTGCCAGCAGCGTGGTGGGCGGGAGACTAAACAATGAGCAGTTCTTC
. TRBJ1-2 TRBV7-8 once CASSLPPGDDYGYTF TGTGCCAGCAGCTTACCTCCAGGGGATGACTATGGCTACACCTTC
. TRBJ2-1 TRBV5-1 once CASSPSGNNNEQFF TGCGCCAGCTCCCCGAGCGGAAATAACAATGAGCAGTTCTTC
. TRBJ1-2 TRBV18 . CASSPMDSNYGYTF TGTGCCAGCTCACCTATGGACAGTAACTATGGCTACACCTTC
TRBD1 TRBJ2-4 TRBV10-3 . CAISESATGTGQAKNIQYF TGTGCCATCAGTGAGTCCGCAACCGGGACAGGGCAGGCCAAAAACATTCAGTACTTC
. TRBJ1-2 TRBV24-1 . CATSDSRGFDGYTF TGTGCCACCAGTGATTCCAGGGGTTTTGATGGCTACACCTTC
. TRBJ1-4 TRBV10-2 . CASSENLDRGFF TGCGCCAGCAGTGAGAATCTAGACCGGGGATTTTTT
. TRBJ2-5 TRBV21-1 . CAPGETQYF TGTGCCCCAGGGGAGACCCAGTACTTC
TRBD1 TRBJ2-7 TRBV7-2 . CASSRISNRGRNEQYF TGTGCCAGCAGTCGCATCTCCAACAGGGGAAGGAACGAGCAGTACTTC
TRBD1 TRBJ1-4 TRBV5-4 . CASSSGTGLSTNEKLFF TGTGCCAGCAGTTCCGGGACAGGGTTGTCAACTAATGAAAAACTGTTTTTT
TRBD1 TRBJ1-5 TRBV4-1 . CASSWQGEGQPQHF TGCGCCAGCAGCTGGCAGGGGGAAGGGCAGCCCCAGCATTTT
TRBD1 TRBJ2-2 TRBV4-2 . CASHRGQGFVNTGELFF TGTGCCAGCCATCGGGGACAGGGTTTTGTGAACACCGGGGAGCTGTTTTTT
. TRBJ1-2 TRBV29-1 . CSVRLTGWDYGYTF TGCAGCGTTCGCTTGACAGGTTGGGACTATGGCTACACCTTC
TRBD1 TRBJ1-1 TRBV24-1 few CATSDLTGQGAFF TGTGCCACCAGTGATTTGACCGGACAGGGAGCTTTCTTT
TRBD1 TRBJ1-2 TRBV6-5 once CASSSGTGQRNGYTF TGTGCCAGCAGCTCCGGGACAGGGCAACGGAATGGCTACACCTTC
. TRBJ2-3 TRBV25-1 . CAIGTQGNTDTQYF TGTGCCATCGGTACCCAGGGCAACACAGATACGCAGTATTTT
. TRBJ1-2 TRBV5-1 . CASRSSGNEDGYTF TGCGCCAGCAGGAGTTCAGGGAATGAGGATGGCTACACCTTC
. TRBJ1-5 TRBV18 . CASSPTGLMEPQHF TGTGCCAGCTCACCGACAGGTCTTATGGAGCCCCAGCATTTT
TRBD1 TRBJ1-1 TRBV30 . CAWEGQGIAEAFF TGTGCCTGGGAGGGACAGGGAATTGCTGAAGCTTTCTTT
TRBD1 TRBJ2-7 TRBV9 . CASDPGTGNEQYF TGTGCCAGCGACCCAGGGACAGGGAACGAGCAGTACTTC
. TRBJ1-3 TRBV6-1 many CASSEAPSASGNTIYF TGTGCCAGCAGTGAAGCGCCCAGCGCTTCTGGAAACACCATATATTTT
TRBD1 TRBJ1-1 TRBV30 . CAWNLQGRTEAFF TGTGCCTGGAACCTACAGGGGCGCACTGAAGCTTTCTTT
. TRBJ1-5 TRBV7-9 . CASSLGGFGPNQPQHF TGTGCCAGCAGCTTAGGGGGCTTTGGCCCCAATCAGCCCCAGCATTTT
. TRBJ2-2 TRBV6-5 . CASTLGGELFF TGTGCCAGCACTCTAGGCGGGGAGCTGTTTTTT
. TRBJ1-6 TRBV3-1/TRBV3-2 . CASSQGSSYNSPLHF TGTGCCAGCAGCCAGGGGAGCTCCTATAATTCACCCCTCCACTTT
. TRBJ1-4 TRBV19 once CASSALRDFTNEKLFF TGTGCCAGTAGTGCACTCAGGGATTTCACTAATGAAAAACTGTTTTTT
. TRBJ1-2 TRBV4-1 . CASSQGGGKANYGYTF TGCGCCAGCAGCCAGGGGGGGGGCAAAGCTAACTATGGCTACACCTTC
TRBD2 TRBJ2-2 TRBV5-1 . CASSLRGGTSAGELFF TGCGCCAGCAGCTTGAGGGGTGGTACTAGCGCCGGGGAGCTGTTTTTT
. TRBJ1-2 TRBV5-1 few CASSLVPADYGYTF TGCGCCAGCAGCTTGGTCCCTGCGGACTATGGCTACACCTTC
. TRBJ1-5 TRBV18 . CASSSSGKAQPQHF TGTGCCAGCTCCTCGTCAGGGAAGGCTCAGCCCCAGCATTTT
TRBD1 TRBJ2-7 TRBV18 once CASSPGQNYEQYF TGTGCCAGCTCACCGGGACAGAACTACGAGCAGTACTTC
TRBD1 TRBJ2-5 TRBV3-1/TRBV3-2 . CASGQGGETQYF TGTGCCAGCGGACAGGGAGGAGAGACCCAGTACTTC
. TRBJ2-1 TRBV27 . CASTGGLASYNEQFF TGTGCCAGCACAGGCGGGCTGGCCTCCTACAATGAGCAGTTCTTC
. TRBJ2-3 TRBV5-1 . CASSLAGGILTDTQYF TGCGCCAGCAGCTTGGCCGGAGGGATACTCACAGATACGCAGTATTTT
TRBD1 TRBJ2-2 TRBV7-6 . CASSSFPGTGVRDTGELFF TGTGCCAGCAGCTCTTTCCCCGGGACAGGGGTCAGAGACACCGGGGAGCTGTTTTTT
TRBD2 TRBJ2-7 TRBV4-2 . CASSQIVGGNEQYF TGTGCCAGCAGCCAAATAGTGGGGGGGAACGAGCAGTACTTC
TRBD2 TRBJ2-2 TRBV7-9 . CASSPALAGTGELFF TGTGCCAGCAGTCCGGCCCTAGCGGGCACCGGGGAGCTGTTTTTT
TRBD1 TRBJ2-3 TRBV18 . CASFYRDREDTQYF TGTGCCTCCTTCTACCGGGACAGAGAAGATACGCAGTATTTT
TRBD1 TRBJ2-7 TRBV11-2 . CASSPGTVRDYEQYF TGTGCCAGCAGCCCTGGGACAGTGAGAGACTACGAGCAGTACTTC
. TRBJ2-1 TRBV11-2 . CASSLGYEGMVEQFF TGTGCCAGCAGCTTAGGATATGAGGGAATGGTTGAGCAGTTCTTC
. TRBJ2-5 TRBV13 . CASSHFRDFQETQYF TGTGCCAGCAGCCATTTCCGGGACTTCCAAGAGACCCAGTACTTC
. TRBJ1-6 TRBV19 . CASSNVFPGSPLHF TGTGCCAGTAGTAATGTCTTCCCCGGGTCACCCCTCCACTTT